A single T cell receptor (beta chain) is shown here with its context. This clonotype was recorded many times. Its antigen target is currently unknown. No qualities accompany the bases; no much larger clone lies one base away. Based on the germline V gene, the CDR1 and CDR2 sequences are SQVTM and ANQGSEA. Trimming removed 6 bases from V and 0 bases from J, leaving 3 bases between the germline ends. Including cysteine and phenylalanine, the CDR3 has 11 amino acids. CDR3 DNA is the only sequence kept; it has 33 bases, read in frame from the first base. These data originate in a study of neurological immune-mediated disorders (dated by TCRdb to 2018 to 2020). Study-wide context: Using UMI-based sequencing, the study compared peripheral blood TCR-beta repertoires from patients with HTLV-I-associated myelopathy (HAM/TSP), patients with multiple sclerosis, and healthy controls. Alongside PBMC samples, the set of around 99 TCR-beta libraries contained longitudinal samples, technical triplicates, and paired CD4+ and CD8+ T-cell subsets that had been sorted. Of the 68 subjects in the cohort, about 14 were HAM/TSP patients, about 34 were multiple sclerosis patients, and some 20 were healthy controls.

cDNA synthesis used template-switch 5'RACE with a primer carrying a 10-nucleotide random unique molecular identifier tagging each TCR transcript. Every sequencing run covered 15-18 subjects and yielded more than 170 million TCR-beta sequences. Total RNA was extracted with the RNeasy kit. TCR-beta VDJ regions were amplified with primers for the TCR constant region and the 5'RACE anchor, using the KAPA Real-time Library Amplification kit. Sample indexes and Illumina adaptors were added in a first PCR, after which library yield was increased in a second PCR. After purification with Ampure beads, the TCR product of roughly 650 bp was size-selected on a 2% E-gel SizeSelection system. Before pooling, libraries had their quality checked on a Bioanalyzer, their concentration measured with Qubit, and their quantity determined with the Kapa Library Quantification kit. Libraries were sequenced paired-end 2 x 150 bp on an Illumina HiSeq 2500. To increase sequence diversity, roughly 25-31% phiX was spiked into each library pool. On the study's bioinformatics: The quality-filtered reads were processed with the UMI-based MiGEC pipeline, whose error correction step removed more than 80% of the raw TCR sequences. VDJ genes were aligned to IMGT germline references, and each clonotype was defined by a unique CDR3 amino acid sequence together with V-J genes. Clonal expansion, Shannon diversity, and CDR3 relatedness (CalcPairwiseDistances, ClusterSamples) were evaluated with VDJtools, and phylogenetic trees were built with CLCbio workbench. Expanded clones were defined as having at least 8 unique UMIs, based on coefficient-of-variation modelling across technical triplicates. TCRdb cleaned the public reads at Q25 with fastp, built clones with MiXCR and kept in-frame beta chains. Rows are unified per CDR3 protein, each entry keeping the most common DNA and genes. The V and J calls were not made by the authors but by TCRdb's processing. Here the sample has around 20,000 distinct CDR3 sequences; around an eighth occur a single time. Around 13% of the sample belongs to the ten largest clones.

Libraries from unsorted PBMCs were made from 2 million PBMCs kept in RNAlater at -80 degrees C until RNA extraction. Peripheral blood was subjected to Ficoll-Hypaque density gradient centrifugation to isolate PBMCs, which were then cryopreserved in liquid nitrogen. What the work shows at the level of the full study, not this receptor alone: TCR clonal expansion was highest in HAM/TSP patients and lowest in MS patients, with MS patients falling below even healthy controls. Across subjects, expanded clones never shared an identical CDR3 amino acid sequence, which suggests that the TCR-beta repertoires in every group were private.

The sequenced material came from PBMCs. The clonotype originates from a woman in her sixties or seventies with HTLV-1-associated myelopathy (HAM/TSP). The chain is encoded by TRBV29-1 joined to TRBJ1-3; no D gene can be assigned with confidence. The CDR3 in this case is CSVNSGNTIYF. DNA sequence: TGCAGCGTGAACTCTGGAAACACCATATATTTT.